Listed below are T cell receptor beta chains from one sample, sequenced in a study of OX40 agonist ivuxolimab in advanced cancers. Produced via immunoSEQ multiplex PCR; TCRdb's table is partial and in-frame only. The table includes over 80,000 clones, 70% to 90% detected once. The sequences come from CD4+ or CD8+ T cells sorted from blood, collected in a trial of the OX40 agonist ivuxolimab. Receptors originate from an adult with an advanced solid tumor such as melanoma, head and neck, liver or kidney cancer. Both conserved end residues are part of each CDR3. Fields, in order: CDR3 protein, CDR3 DNA, V gene, clone size, J gene, D gene. D genes are given only for firm matches. Clone size is stated in some rows and not others, as once, few, many or a class when expanded.

CDR3aa: CASSLGGWTEAFF
CDR3nt: TGTGCCAGCAGCTTGGGGGGCTGGACTGAAGCTTTCTTT
v_gene: TRBV7-9
abundance: few
j_gene: TRBJ1-1
d_gene: -

CDR3aa: CASSLAQGAIEAFF
CDR3nt: TGTGCCAGCAGCTTAGCGCAGGGGGCGATTGAAGCTTTCTTT
v_gene: TRBV7-9
abundance: -
j_gene: TRBJ1-1
d_gene: TRBD1

CDR3aa: CASSENRATDTQYF
CDR3nt: TGTGCCAGCAGCGAGAACAGGGCCACAGATACGCAGTATTTT
v_gene: TRBV7-3
abundance: -
j_gene: TRBJ2-3
d_gene: -

CDR3aa: CASSQEASGNYEQYF
CDR3nt: TGCGCCAGCAGCCAAGAGGCTAGCGGGAACTACGAGCAGTACTTC
v_gene: TRBV4-3
abundance: -
j_gene: TRBJ2-7
d_gene: TRBD2

CDR3aa: CASSLRASGNTIYF
CDR3nt: TGTGCCAGCAGCTTAAGGGCTTCTGGAAACACCATATATTTT
v_gene: TRBV7-9
abundance: -
j_gene: TRBJ1-3
d_gene: -

CDR3aa: CASSPVPLNEDTQYF
CDR3nt: TGCGCCAGCAGCCCGGTCCCCCTGAATGAGGATACGCAGTATTTT
v_gene: TRBV23-1
abundance: -
j_gene: TRBJ2-3
d_gene: -

CDR3aa: CASSQTSPVNTGELFF
CDR3nt: TGCGCCAGCAGCCAAACCTCACCTGTCAACACCGGGGAGCTGTTTTTT
v_gene: TRBV5-1
abundance: -
j_gene: TRBJ2-2
d_gene: -

CDR3aa: CASSLGRRRTEAFF
CDR3nt: TGTGCCAGCAGCTTGGGGCGGCGGAGGACTGAAGCTTTCTTT
v_gene: TRBV5-6
abundance: -
j_gene: TRBJ1-1
d_gene: -

CDR3aa: CASSMIAQNTEAFF
CDR3nt: TGTGCCAGTAGTATGATCGCTCAGAACACTGAAGCTTTCTTT
v_gene: TRBV19
abundance: once
j_gene: TRBJ1-1
d_gene: -

CDR3aa: CASSQDPASATYEQYF
CDR3nt: TGCGCCAGCAGCCAAGATCCGGCTAGCGCGACCTACGAGCAGTACTTC
v_gene: TRBV4-3
abundance: once
j_gene: TRBJ2-7
d_gene: -

CDR3aa: CASTPRWDSPLHF
CDR3nt: TGTGCCAGCACCCCCCGGTGGGATTCACCCCTCCACTTT
v_gene: TRBV6-1
abundance: few
j_gene: TRBJ1-6
d_gene: -

CDR3aa: CASSLGGGVPYPQHF
CDR3nt: TGTGCCAGCAGCTTAGGGGGGGGCGTCCCTTATCCCCAGCATTTT
v_gene: TRBV7-2
abundance: -
j_gene: TRBJ1-5
d_gene: -

CDR3aa: CASSSGHRGDTQYF
CDR3nt: TGTGCCAGCAGTTCGGGCCACAGGGGAGATACGCAGTATTTT
v_gene: TRBV27
abundance: -
j_gene: TRBJ2-3
d_gene: TRBD1

CDR3aa: CSADRGGEQYF
CDR3nt: TGCAGTGCCGACAGGGGGGGCGAGCAGTACTTC
v_gene: TRBV20-1
abundance: -
j_gene: TRBJ2-7
d_gene: TRBD1

CDR3aa: CASSLQRGEQFF
CDR3nt: TGTGCCAGCAGCTTACAGCGGGGCGAGCAGTTCTTC
v_gene: TRBV7-2
abundance: few
j_gene: TRBJ2-1
d_gene: TRBD2

CDR3aa: CAWSPGQGDLSSYEQYF
CDR3nt: TGTGCCTGGAGCCCGGGACAGGGGGACTTAAGCTCCTACGAGCAGTACTTC
v_gene: TRBV30
abundance: -
j_gene: TRBJ2-7
d_gene: TRBD1